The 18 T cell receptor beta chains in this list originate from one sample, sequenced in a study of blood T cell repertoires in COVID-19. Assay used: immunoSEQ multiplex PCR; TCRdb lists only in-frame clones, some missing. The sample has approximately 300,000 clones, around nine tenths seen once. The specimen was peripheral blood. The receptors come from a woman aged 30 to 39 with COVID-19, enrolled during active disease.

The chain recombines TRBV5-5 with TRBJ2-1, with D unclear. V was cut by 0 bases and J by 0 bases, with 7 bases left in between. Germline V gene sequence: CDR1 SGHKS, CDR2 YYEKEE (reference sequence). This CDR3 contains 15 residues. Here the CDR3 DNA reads TGTGCCAGCAGCTTGGGACCGGGCTCCTACAATGAGCAGTTCTTC. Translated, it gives CASSLGPGSYNEQFF. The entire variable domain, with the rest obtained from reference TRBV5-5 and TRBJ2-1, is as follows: DAGVTQSPTHLIKTRGQQVTLRCSPISGHKSVSWYQQVLGQGPQFIFQYYEKEERGRGNFPDRFSARQFPNYSSELNVNALLLGDSALYLCASSLGPGSYNEQFFGPGTRLTVL.

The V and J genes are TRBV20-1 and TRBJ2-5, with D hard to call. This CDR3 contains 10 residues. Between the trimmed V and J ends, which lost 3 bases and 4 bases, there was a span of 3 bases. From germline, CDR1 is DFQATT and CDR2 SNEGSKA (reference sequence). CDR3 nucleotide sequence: TGCAGTGCTAGGAGAGAGACCCAGTACTTC. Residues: CSARRETQYF.

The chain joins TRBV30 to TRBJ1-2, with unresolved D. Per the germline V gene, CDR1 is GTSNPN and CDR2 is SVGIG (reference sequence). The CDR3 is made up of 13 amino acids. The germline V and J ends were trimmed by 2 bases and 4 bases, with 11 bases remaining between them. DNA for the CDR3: TGTGCCTGGAGTCGTGACAAGTCCTATGGCTACACCTTC. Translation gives CAWSRDKSYGYTF.

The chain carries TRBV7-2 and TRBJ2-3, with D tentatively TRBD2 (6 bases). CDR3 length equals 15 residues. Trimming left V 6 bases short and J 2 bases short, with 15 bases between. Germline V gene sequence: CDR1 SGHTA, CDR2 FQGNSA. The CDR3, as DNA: TGTGCCAGCAGGGGTACAGCGGGTGTCACAGATACGCAGTATTTT. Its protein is CASRGTAGVTDTQYF. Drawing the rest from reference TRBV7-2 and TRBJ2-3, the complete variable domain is GAGVSQSPSNKVTEKGKDVELRCDPISGHTALYWYRQSLGQGLEFLIYFQGNSAPDKSGLPSDRFSAERTGGSVSTLTIQRTQQEDSAVYLCASRGTAGVTDTQYFGPGTRLTVL.

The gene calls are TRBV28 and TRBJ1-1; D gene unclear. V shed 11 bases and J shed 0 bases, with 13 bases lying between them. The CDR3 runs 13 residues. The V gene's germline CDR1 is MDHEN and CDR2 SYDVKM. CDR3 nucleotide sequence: TGTGCCTCGAAACCGGGAGTGAACACTGAAGCTTTCTTT. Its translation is CASKPGVNTEAFF.

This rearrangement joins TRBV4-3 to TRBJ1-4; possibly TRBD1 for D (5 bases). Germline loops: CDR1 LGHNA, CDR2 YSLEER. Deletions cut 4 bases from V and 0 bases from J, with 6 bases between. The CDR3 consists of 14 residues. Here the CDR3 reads CASSPTATNEKLFF. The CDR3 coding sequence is TGCGCCAGCAGCCCGACAGCAACTAATGAAAAACTGTTTTTT.

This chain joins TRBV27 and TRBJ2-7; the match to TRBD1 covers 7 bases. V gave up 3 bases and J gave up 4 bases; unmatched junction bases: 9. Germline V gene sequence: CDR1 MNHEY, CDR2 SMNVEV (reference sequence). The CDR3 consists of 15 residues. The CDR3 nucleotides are TGTGCCAGCAGTTTTGACCCGACAGGGTGGTACGAGCAGTACTTC. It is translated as CASSFDPTGWYEQYF.

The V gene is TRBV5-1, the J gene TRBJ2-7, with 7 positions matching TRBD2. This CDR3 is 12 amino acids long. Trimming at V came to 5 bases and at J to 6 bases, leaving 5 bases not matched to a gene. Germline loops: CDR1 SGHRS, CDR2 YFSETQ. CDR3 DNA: TGCGCCAGCAGTTCTCCGGGGGGCGAGCAGTACTTC. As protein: CASSSPGGEQYF.

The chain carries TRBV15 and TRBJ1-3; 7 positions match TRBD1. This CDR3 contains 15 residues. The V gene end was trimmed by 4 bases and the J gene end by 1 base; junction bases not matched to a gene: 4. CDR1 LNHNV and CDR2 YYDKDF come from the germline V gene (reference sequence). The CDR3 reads CATSIDRASGNTIYF. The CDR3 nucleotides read TGTGCCACCAGCATAGACAGGGCTTCTGGAAACACCATATATTTT.

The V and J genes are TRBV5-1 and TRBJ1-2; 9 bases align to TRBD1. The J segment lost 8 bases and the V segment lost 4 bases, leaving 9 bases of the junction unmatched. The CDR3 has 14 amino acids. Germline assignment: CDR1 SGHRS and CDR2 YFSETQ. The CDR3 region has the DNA TGCGCCAGCAGCCGGGGGGACAGGGAGAGGGGCTACACCTTC. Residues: CASSRGDRERGYTF. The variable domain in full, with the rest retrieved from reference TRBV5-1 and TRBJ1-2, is KAGVTQTPRYLIKTRGQQVTLSCSPISGHRSVSWYQQTPGQGLQFLFEYFSETQRNKGNFPGRFSGRQFSNSRSEMNVSTLELGDSALYLCASSRGDRERGYTFGSGTRLTVV.

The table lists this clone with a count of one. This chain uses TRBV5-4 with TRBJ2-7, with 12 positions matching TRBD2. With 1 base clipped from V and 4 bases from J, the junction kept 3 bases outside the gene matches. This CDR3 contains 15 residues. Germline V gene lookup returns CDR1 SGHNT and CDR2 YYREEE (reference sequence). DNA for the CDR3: TGTGCCAGCAGCTTGAAGACTAGCGGGAGTTACGAGCAGTACTTC. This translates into CASSLKTSGSYEQYF.

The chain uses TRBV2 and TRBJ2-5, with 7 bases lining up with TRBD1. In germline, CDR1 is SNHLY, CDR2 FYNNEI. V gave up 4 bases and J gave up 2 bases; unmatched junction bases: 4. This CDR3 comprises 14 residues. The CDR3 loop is CASSGRTGQETQYF. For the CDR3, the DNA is TGTGCCAGCAGTGGCCGGACAGGTCAAGAGACCCAGTACTTC.

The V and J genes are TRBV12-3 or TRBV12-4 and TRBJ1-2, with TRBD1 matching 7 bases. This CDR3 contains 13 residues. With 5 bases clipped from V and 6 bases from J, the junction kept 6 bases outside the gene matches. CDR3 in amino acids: CASSPETGHGYTF. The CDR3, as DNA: TGTGCCAGCAGTCCCGAGACAGGGCATGGCTACACCTTC.

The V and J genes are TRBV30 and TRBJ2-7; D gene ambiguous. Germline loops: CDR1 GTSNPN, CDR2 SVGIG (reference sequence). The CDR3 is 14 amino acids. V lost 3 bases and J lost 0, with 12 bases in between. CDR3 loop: CAWRGTDTSYEQYF. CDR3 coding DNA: TGTGCCTGGAGGGGTACCGACACCTCCTACGAGCAGTACTTC.

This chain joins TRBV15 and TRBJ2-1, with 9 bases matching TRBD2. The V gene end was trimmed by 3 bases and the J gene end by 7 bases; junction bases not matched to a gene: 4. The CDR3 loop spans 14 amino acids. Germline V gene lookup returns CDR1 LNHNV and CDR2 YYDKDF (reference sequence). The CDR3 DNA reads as TGTGCCACCAGCAGGGCGGGGGGGAAAAATGAGCAGTTCTTC. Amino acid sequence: CATSRAGGKNEQFF.

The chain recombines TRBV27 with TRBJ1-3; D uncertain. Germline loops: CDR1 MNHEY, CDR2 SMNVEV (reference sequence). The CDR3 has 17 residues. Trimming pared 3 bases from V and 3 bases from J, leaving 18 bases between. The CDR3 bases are TGTGCCAGCAGTTTCGGTTCTGGCCCCGGAGATGGAAACACCATATATTTT. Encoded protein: CASSFGSGPGDGNTIYF.

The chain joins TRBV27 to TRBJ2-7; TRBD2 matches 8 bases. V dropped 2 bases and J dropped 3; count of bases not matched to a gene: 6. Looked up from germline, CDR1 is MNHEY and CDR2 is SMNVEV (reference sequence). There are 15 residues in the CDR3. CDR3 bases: TGTGCCAGCAGTTTAGCGGGAGGAACCCTCTACGAGCAGTACTTC. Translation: CASSLAGGTLYEQYF.

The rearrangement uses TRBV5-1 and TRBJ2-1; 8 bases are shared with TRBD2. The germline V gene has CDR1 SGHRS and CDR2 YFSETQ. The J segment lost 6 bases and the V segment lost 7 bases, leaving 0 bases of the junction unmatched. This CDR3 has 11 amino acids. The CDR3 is CASREGNEQFF. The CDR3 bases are TGCGCCAGCCGGGAGGGCAATGAGCAGTTCTTC.